This T cell receptor beta chain is from a study of CD8+CD57+ T cells in acquired aplastic anemia. Investigators profiled TCR beta VDJ and CDR3 from genomic DNA template. TCRdb re-analysed the reads in MiXCR, keeping a single row per CDR3 protein. The table records about 180,000 distinct CDR3 sequences, 48% of them present only once. Patients chosen for sequencing had CD8+CD57+ cells that had expanded, as shown by flow cytometry. The cohort consisted entirely of patients having severe acquired aplastic anemia. CDR3 length: 13 amino acids. Germline V CDR1 and CDR2: DFQATT, SNEGSKA (reference sequence). Trimming removed 5 bases from V and 3 bases from J, with 14 bases in between.

This sequence originates from a human donor with aplastic anemia. The sequencing sample was made of sorted CD4+, CD8+, or CD8+CD57+ T cells (not recorded which) from PBMCs. The gene calls are TRBV20-1 and TRBJ2-7; weak D call: TRBD2 (5 bases). In nucleotides, the CDR3 is TGCAGTGCTGGAGGAGGAATTTACTACGAGCAGTACTTC. This sequence encodes CSAGGGIYYEQYF.